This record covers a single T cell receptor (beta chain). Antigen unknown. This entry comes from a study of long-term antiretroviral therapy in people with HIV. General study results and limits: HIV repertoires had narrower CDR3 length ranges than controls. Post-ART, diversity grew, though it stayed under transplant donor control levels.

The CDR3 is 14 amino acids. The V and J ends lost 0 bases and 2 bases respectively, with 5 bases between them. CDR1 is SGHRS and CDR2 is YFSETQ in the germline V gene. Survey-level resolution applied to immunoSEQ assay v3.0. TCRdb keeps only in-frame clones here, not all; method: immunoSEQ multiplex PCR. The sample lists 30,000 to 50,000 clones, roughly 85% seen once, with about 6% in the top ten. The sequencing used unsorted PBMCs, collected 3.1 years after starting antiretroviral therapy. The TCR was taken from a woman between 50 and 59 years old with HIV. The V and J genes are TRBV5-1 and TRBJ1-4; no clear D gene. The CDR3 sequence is CASSLGSTNEKLFF. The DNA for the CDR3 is TGCGCCAGCAGCTTGGGGAGCACTAATGAAAAACTGTTTTTT.